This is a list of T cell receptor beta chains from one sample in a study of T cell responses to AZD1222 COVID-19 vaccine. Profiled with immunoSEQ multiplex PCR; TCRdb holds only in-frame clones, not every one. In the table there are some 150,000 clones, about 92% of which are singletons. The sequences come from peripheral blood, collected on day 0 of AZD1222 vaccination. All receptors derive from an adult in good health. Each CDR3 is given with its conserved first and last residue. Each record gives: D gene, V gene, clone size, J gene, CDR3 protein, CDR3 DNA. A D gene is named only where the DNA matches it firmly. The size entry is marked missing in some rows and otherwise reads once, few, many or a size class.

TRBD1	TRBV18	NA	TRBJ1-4	CASTRQGYEKLFF	TGTGCCAGCACACGACAGGGTTATGAAAAACTGTTTTTT
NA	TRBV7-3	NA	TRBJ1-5	CASSLAKWGYQPQHF	TGTGCCAGCAGCTTAGCGAAATGGGGGTATCAGCCCCAGCATTTT
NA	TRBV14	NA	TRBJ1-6	CASSQDGRGNSPLHF	TGTGCCAGCAGCCAAGATGGCAGGGGTAATTCACCCCTCCACTTT
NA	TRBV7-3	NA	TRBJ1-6	CASSSGLGNSPLHF	TGTGCCAGCAGCTCCGGGTTGGGGAATTCACCCCTCCACTTT
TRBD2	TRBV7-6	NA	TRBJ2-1	CASSLGGGSYNEQFF	TGTGCCAGCAGCTTGGGGGGGGGCTCCTACAATGAGCAGTTCTTC
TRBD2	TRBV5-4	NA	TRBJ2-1	CASSSRLAGGPNEQFF	TGTGCCAGCAGCTCAAGACTAGCGGGGGGGCCCAATGAGCAGTTCTTC
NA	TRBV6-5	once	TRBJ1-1	CASSSHRGEGTEAFF	TGTGCCAGCAGTTCCCATCGAGGGGAGGGAACTGAAGCTTTCTTT
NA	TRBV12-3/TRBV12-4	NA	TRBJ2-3	CASSQYTDTQYF	TGTGCCAGCAGTCAGTACACAGATACGCAGTATTTT
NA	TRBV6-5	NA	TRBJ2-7	CASSRDWAYEQYF	TGTGCCAGCAGTCGGGACTGGGCCTACGAGCAGTACTTC
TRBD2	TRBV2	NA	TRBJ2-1	CASRGTSSSEQFF	TGTGCCAGCAGGGGGACTAGTTCCAGTGAGCAGTTCTTC
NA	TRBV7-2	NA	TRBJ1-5	CASSLEDGQPQHF	TGTGCCAGCAGCTTAGAGGACGGTCAGCCCCAGCATTTT
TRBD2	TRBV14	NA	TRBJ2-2	CASSQGTGGRVTGELFF	TGTGCCAGCAGCCAAGGCACGGGAGGGCGTGTAACCGGGGAGCTGTTTTTT
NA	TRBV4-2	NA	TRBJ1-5	CASSQDRGDQPQHF	TGTGCCAGCAGCCAAGATCGGGGGGACCAGCCCCAGCATTTT
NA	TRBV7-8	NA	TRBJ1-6	CASSRNTGTNSPLHF	TGTGCCAGCAGCCGAAATACAGGAACCAATTCACCCCTCCACTTT
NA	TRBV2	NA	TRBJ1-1	CASSGRDALRNTEAFF	TGTGCCAGCAGTGGAAGGGACGCGCTGAGGAACACTGAAGCTTTCTTT
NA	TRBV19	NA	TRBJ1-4	CASSMMGVPNEKLFF	TGTGCCAGTAGTATGATGGGGGTGCCTAATGAAAAACTGTTTTTT
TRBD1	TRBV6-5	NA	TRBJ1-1	CASSHPRGIATEAFF	TGTGCCAGCAGTCATCCCAGGGGGATTGCCACTGAAGCTTTCTTT
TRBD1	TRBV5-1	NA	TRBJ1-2	CASSPTGNGYTF	TGCGCCAGCAGCCCGACAGGGAATGGCTACACCTTC
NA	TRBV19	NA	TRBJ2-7	CASSIDPGPEGEQYF	TGTGCCAGTAGTATAGATCCGGGTCCGGAGGGCGAGCAGTACTTC
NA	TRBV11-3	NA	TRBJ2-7	CASSLVLGEQYF	TGTGCCAGCAGCTTAGTTTTGGGCGAGCAGTACTTC
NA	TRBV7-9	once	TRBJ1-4	CASSWTGLTNEKLFF	TGTGCCAGCAGCTGGACCGGACTAACTAATGAAAAACTGTTTTTT
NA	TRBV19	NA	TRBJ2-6	CATRLGANVLTF	TGTGCCACCAGGCTCGGGGCCAACGTCCTGACTTTC
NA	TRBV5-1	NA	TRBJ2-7	CASSGGNSYEQYF	TGCGCCAGCAGCGGAGGGAACTCCTACGAGCAGTACTTC